This is a list of T cell receptor beta chains from one sample in a study of cytomegalovirus exposure and HLA in healthy donors. This table comes from immunoSEQ multiplex PCR, and its TCRdb copy is limited to in-frame clones, with some not included. The repertoire holds 200,000 or so clones, with 80% to 85% as singletons. The sequenced sample was PBMCs. The receptor source for this set is a man aged 35 to 55 in good health and CMV-seropositive. The CDR3 runs from the conserved cysteine through the conserved F or W. Fields, in order: J gene, CDR3 length, clone size, D gene, V gene, CDR3 DNA, CDR3 protein. A D gene is named only where the DNA matches it firmly. Clone size is given for some rows only: seen once, a few or many times, or a class if the clone is expanded.

TRBJ1-5 | 17 | - | TRBD1 | TRBV27 | TGTGCCAGGGCCCTTCGGGACAGGGGGCGTATTGATCAGCCCCAGCATTTT | CARALRDRGRIDQPQHF
TRBJ1-3 | 17 | - | - | TRBV7-9 | TGTGCCAGCAGCTCCCGACCGGGAGCTAACTCTGGAAACACCATATATTTT | CASSSRPGANSGNTIYF
TRBJ2-7 | 13 | - | - | TRBV7-8 | TGTGCCAGCAGCTACGGACATACCTACGAGCAGTACTTC | CASSYGHTYEQYF
TRBJ2-4 | 18 | - | TRBD2 | TRBV2 | TGTGCCAGCAGTGGACCGACTAGCGGGTCTATAGCCAAAAACATTCAGTACTTC | CASSGPTSGSIAKNIQYF
TRBJ1-3 | 15 | - | - | TRBV6-1 | TGTGCCAGCAGGGACCCAGGGAGGGGCGGAATCACCATATATTTT | CASRDPGRGGITIYF
TRBJ2-1 | 14 | - | TRBD2 | TRBV7-2 | TGTGCCAGCAGCTTGACTAGCGGTTACAATGAGCAGTTCTTC | CASSLTSGYNEQFF
TRBJ1-4 | 13 | - | - | TRBV28 | TGTGCCAGCAGAGGAGGGTCGGGTGAAAAACTGTTTTTT | CASRGGSGEKLFF
TRBJ2-1 | 15 | - | TRBD2 | TRBV11-2 | TGTGCCAGCAGCCTGCAGGCGGGGGCCTACAATGAGCAGTTCTTC | CASSLQAGAYNEQFF
TRBJ1-4 | 14 | once | TRBD1 | TRBV29-1 | TGCAGCGTTAGTCGACAGGGTCCTAATGAAAAACTGTTTTTT | CSVSRQGPNEKLFF
TRBJ1-3 | 16 | - | - | TRBV6-6 | TGTGCCAGCAGTTACGGCGGGGGGGCCTCTGGAAACACCATATATTTT | CASSYGGGASGNTIYF
TRBJ1-1 | 14 | - | TRBD1 | TRBV27 | TGTGCCAGCAGTTTTAGGACAGGGGGCGTTTTCACTTTCTTT | CASSFRTGGVFTFF
TRBJ2-5 | 16 | once | TRBD2 | TRBV7-9 | TGTGCCAGCAGGGGGACCGTAGCGGGGTCTTCGGAGACCCAGTACTTC | CASRGTVAGSSETQYF
TRBJ2-7 | 15 | - | TRBD1 | TRBV5-4 | TGTGCCAGCAGCCCCGACAGGGGGCTGTCCTACGAGCAGTACTTC | CASSPDRGLSYEQYF
TRBJ2-1 | 12 | - | - | TRBV30 | TGTGCCTGGAGTGTAAGCCTTTATGAGCAGTTCTTC | CAWSVSLYEQFF
TRBJ2-1 | 15 | - | TRBD1 | TRBV7-3 | TGTGCCAGCAGCTTAACGGGACAGGGCGACAATGAGCAGTTCTTC | CASSLTGQGDNEQFF
TRBJ2-5 | 15 | - | - | TRBV5-1 | TGCGCCAGCCGGGAGACAGGGAGCCTTGAGGAGACCCAGTACTTC | CASRETGSLEETQYF
TRBJ2-1 | 15 | - | TRBD1 | TRBV19 | TGTGCCAGTAGTACCGACAGGGGGAACTACAATGAGCAGTTCTTC | CASSTDRGNYNEQFF
TRBJ2-3 | 11 | - | - | TRBV9 | TGTGCCAGCAGCCTCCAGGATACGCAGTATTTT | CASSLQDTQYF
TRBJ1-1 | 14 | - | - | TRBV7-2 | TGTGCCAGCAGCGCCTCCGGGGGGGACACTGAAGCTTTCTTT | CASSASGGDTEAFF
TRBJ1-1 | 15 | - | - | TRBV9 | TGTGCCAGCAGCGTAGGGGGGATCGGGGGGGGTGAAGCTTTCTTT | CASSVGGIGGGEAFF
TRBJ1-1 | 14 | - | - | TRBV27 | TGTGCCAGCAGTTTATCCCCCGGGGGCACTGAAGCTTTCTTT | CASSLSPGGTEAFF
TRBJ1-1 | 13 | few | - | TRBV10-1 | TGCGCCAGCAGCATGGACAGCCAAAAAGAAGCTTTCTTT | CASSMDSQKEAFF
TRBJ1-1 | 14 | - | - | TRBV5-1 | TGCGCCAGCAGCTTGCATGCAGGGAACACTGAAGCTTTCTTT | CASSLHAGNTEAFF
TRBJ1-3 | 16 | - | TRBD1 | TRBV6-5 | TGTGCCAGCAGTTACAGGCAGGGGGCATTGGGAAACACCATATATTTT | CASSYRQGALGNTIYF
TRBJ1-4 | 15 | - | TRBD1 | TRBV28 | TGTGCCAGCAGTAGACAGGGGGCGCATAGTGAAAAACTGTTTTTT | CASSRQGAHSEKLFF
TRBJ2-2 | 16 | - | TRBD2 | TRBV6-5 | TGTGCCAGCAGTTACCGAGGACTAGCCAACACCGGGGAGCTGTTTTTT | CASSYRGLANTGELFF
TRBJ2-5 | 18 | - | - | TRBV30 | TGTGCCTGGAGTGGCAGGGAAAGGAGCTCCTTTTCTGGTGAGACCCAGTACTTC | CAWSGRERSSFSGETQYF
TRBJ2-5 | 15 | - | - | TRBV9 | TGTGCCAGCAGCCTGTTTGGGGCCAATCAGGAGACCCAGTACTTC | CASSLFGANQETQYF
TRBJ1-1 | 15 | - | TRBD1 | TRBV7-2 | TGTGCCAGCAGTACAACCCGGGACAGGAACACTGAAGCTTTCTTT | CASSTTRDRNTEAFF
TRBJ1-2 | 16 | - | TRBD1 | TRBV4-1 | TGCGCCAGCAGCCACCCCCGGACAGGGGGGCCCTATGGCTACACCTTC | CASSHPRTGGPYGYTF
TRBJ1-1 | 15 | - | - | TRBV9 | TGTGCCAGCAAGTCCCTTGACGGGACAAACACTGAAGCTTTCTTT | CASKSLDGTNTEAFF
TRBJ1-4 | 15 | - | TRBD1 | TRBV7-2 | TGTGCCAGCAGCCCAGACAGGGTTTTGGGGGAAAAACTGTTTTTT | CASSPDRVLGEKLFF
TRBJ2-7 | 17 | - | TRBD2 | TRBV15 | TGTGCCACCAGCAGAGATGAACTAGCGGGGGCTTCGGGGGAGCAGTACTTC | CATSRDELAGASGEQYF
TRBJ2-5 | 16 | - | - | TRBV7-2 | TGTGCCAGCAGCCTGGCGGGGGCGGGGGTGATGGAGACCCAGTACTTC | CASSLAGAGVMETQYF
TRBJ1-1 | 14 | once | - | TRBV5-1 | TGCGCCAGCAGCTTGATCCAGGGAAACACTGAAGCTTTCTTT | CASSLIQGNTEAFF
TRBJ1-5 | 16 | - | - | TRBV23-1 | TGCGCCACCGATCTCCTCGGGGGATCTAGCAATCAGCCCCAGCATTTT | CATDLLGGSSNQPQHF
TRBJ2-7 | 14 | - | - | TRBV15 | TGTGCCACCAGCAGAGTAGACAACCGCTACGAGCAGTACTTC | CATSRVDNRYEQYF
TRBJ2-7 | 12 | - | - | TRBV7-2 | TGTGCCAGCAGCCCCTCGTTCTACGAGCAGTACTTC | CASSPSFYEQYF
TRBJ2-3 | 15 | - | TRBD2 | TRBV7-6 | TGTGCCAGCAGCTTAGGGCTAGCGGGGGTCCATACGCAGTATTTT | CASSLGLAGVHTQYF
TRBJ1-3 | 14 | once | - | TRBV7-2 | TGTGCCAGCAGCCTCGGTGGCTCTGGAAACACCATATATTTT | CASSLGGSGNTIYF
TRBJ2-7 | 11 | - | - | TRBV21-1 | TGTGCCAGCAGCAAAGGCGATAGCGGAGGCTTC | CASSKGDSGGF
TRBJ2-7 | 11 | - | - | TRBV6-1 | TGTGCCAGCAGTTACGGACAGCCTTTAAACTTC | CASSYGQPLNF
TRBJ1-6 | 10 | - | - | TRBV6-4 | TGTGCCACCTCACGGTCACCCCTCCACTTT | CATSRSPLHF
TRBJ1-1 | 15 | - | - | TRBV7-8 | TGTGCCAGCAGCTTAGGGGTGACAGGGAACACTGAAGCTTTCTTT | CASSLGVTGNTEAFF
TRBJ2-2 | 14 | - | TRBD2 | TRBV4-3 | TGCGCCAGCAGCCAGAGCGGGGGAGGCGGGGAGCTGTTTTTT | CASSQSGGGGELFF
TRBJ2-2 | 14 | - | - | TRBV27 | TGTGCCAGCAGTTTCAGAACCAGGACCGGGGAGCTGTTTTTT | CASSFRTRTGELFF
TRBJ2-1 | 15 | - | TRBD2 | TRBV7-6 | TGTGCCACTACCCCAGCGGGGGTGATTAACAATGAGCAGTTCTTC | CATTPAGVINNEQFF
TRBJ1-1 | 14 | - | - | TRBV7-6 | TGTGCCAGCAGCTTAGGGACAGAGAACACTGAAGCTTTCTTT | CASSLGTENTEAFF
TRBJ2-6 | 19 | - | TRBD1 | TRBV4-3 | TGCGCCAGCAGCCCCACCCCCGGGACAGGGACCTCTGGGGCCAACGTCCTGACTTTC | CASSPTPGTGTSGANVLTF
TRBJ2-3 | 16 | - | TRBD2 | TRBV5-1 | TGCGCCAGCAGCTTGGAGGGACTAGCGGGAGCAGATACGCAGTATTTT | CASSLEGLAGADTQYF
TRBJ1-4 | 16 | few | TRBD1 | TRBV27 | TGTGCCAGCAGTCCGACAGGGGCCAACCGGAATGAAAAACTGTTTTTT | CASSPTGANRNEKLFF
TRBJ1-5 | 16 | - | - | TRBV5-6 | TGTGCCAGCAGCTTGCGTTTGGGTCGGGGCAATCAGCCCCAGCATTTT | CASSLRLGRGNQPQHF
TRBJ2-2 | 13 | - | - | TRBV7-2 | TGTGCCAGCAGCCGGGAGAACACCGGGGAGCTGTTTTTT | CASSRENTGELFF
TRBJ2-5 | 18 | - | - | TRBV11-2 | TGTGCCAGCAGCTTAGTTGGGCGTCCTCCGACGATTGAAGAGACCCAGTACTTC | CASSLVGRPPTIEETQYF